This entry is about one T cell receptor beta chain. Antigen specificity is unknown. These data belong to a study of T cell responses to AZD1222 COVID-19 vaccine. On the study more broadly: Researchers grouped second doses given at about 4 or about 12 weeks into one pool.

The CDR3 contains 15 residues. The germline CDR1 and CDR2 sequences are MNHEY and SVGEGT. V gave up 4 bases and J gave up 2 bases, with 12 bases separating them. Assay: immunoSEQ multiplex PCR; the TCRdb copy retains only in-frame clones and omits some. Altogether 150,000 to 180,000 clones are present, approximately 90% being singletons, with the ten largest covering less than 3.5%. Broader study findings: Donors in the cohort were predominantly white British and more often female, and clonal diversity was possibly underestimated.

The TCR sequence derives from an adult in good health. The chain uses TRBV6-2 or TRBV6-3 and TRBJ2-4, with D unresolved. The material sequenced was peripheral blood, taken on day 0 of AZD1222 vaccination. CDR3 nucleotide sequence: TGTGCCAGCAGTTTGACGGATTCAACCAAAAACATTCAGTACTTC. The encoded protein is CASSLTDSTKNIQYF.